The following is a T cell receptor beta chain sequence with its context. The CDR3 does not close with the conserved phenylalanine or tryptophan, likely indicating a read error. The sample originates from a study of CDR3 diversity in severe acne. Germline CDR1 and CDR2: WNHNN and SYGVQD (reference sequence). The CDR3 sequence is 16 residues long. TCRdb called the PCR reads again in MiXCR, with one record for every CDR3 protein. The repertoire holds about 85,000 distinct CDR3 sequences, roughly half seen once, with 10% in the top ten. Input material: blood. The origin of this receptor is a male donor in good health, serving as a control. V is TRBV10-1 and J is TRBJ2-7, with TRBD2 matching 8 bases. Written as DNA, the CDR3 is TGTGCCAGCAGAGCCGGGACTAGAGGCCCCTCCTACGAGCAGTACCTC. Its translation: CASRAGTRGPSYEQYL.